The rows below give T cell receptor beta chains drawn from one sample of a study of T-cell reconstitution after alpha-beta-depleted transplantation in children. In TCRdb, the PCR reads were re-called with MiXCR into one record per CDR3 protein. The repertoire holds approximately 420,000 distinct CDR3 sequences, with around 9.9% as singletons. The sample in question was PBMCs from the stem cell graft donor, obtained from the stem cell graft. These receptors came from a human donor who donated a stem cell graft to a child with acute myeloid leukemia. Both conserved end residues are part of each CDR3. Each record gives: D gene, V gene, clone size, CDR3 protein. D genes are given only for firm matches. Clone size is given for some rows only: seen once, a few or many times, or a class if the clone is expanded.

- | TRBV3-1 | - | CASSQNQALGTNEQFF
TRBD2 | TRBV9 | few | CASSVVGWGGGPADTQYF
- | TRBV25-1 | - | CASSAGAAYQETQYF
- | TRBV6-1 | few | CASSLEIGAGANVLTF
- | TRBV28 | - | CASSLVTGNEQFF
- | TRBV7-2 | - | CASSLGGAIPETQYF
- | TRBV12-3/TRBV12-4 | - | CASSFEAGPTDTQYF
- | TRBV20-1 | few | CSARDLGNTIYF
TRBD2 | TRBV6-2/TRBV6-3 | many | CASSDPGGRSTYEQYF
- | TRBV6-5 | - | CASSYQGNTGELFF
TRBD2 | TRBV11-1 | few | CASSLNPSGRHYNEQFF
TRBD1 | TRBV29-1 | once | CSGETGGVETQYF
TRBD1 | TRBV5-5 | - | CASSFGQVPFF
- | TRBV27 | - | CASTFEAARSNQPQHF
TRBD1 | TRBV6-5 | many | CASSSGTGGDQPQHF
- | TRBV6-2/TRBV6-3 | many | CASSYSIGSNQPQHF
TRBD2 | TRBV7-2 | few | CASSLETGGPYNEQFF
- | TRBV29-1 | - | CSVRAYEKLFF
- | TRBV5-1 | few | CASNAGMNEQFF
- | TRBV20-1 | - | CSARESSGRESVHTQYF
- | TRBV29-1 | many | CSGTASLGLQFF
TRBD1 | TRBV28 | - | CASTRPGTGGIDTQYF
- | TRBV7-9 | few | CASSLAGDGYGYTF
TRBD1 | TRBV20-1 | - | CSATRDRGYGYTF
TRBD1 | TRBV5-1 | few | CASSPGTGVSQPQHF
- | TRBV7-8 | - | CATSLVRGTEAFF
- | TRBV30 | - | CAWSVAGELFF
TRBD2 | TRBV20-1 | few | CSARVEGGPLYEQYF
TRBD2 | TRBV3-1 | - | CASSSTGFRLAGGDREQFF
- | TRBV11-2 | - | CASSLDSKYGYTF
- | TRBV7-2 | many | CASSLLAADTQYF